The T cell receptor beta chain under discussion was sequenced for a study of OX40 agonist ivuxolimab in advanced cancers. Regarding the complete study: The costimulatory receptor OX40 (CD134) was targeted by ivuxolimab, a fully human IgG2 agonistic monoclonal antibody. Intravenous ivuxolimab was administered to patients every 2 weeks at six dose levels: 0.01, 0.1, 0.3, 1.5, 3 and 10 mg/kg. Among the approximately 50 dose-escalation patients, about 19 had hepatocellular carcinoma, roughly 15 melanoma, 9 renal cell carcinoma and 9 head and neck cancer. In the dose-escalation cohort, roughly 80% of patients were male, and the mean age was roughly 60 years, with a range of roughly 20 to 80. Prior anti-PD-1, anti-PD-L1 or anti-CTLA-4 therapy was permitted, and about 40% of dose-escalation patients had received checkpoint inhibitors. Partial responses occurred in three dose-escalation patients: two with cutaneous melanoma and one with hepatocellular carcinoma. The purpose of peripheral TCRbeta sequencing was to test whether ivuxolimab changed TCR sequence diversity and led to clonal T-cell expansion. The monotherapy dose-escalation portion (N of about 49 patients) of the phase I ivuxolimab trial is reported in the paper. Overall study results and their limits: After ivuxolimab, more expanded clones were found on average in CD8+ T cells than in CD4+ T cells. Clonal expansion of both CD4+ and CD8+ blood T cells was observed from baseline to week 6 at doses 0.1 to 3.0 mg/kg. Low levels of normalized T-cell clonal expansion were also shown by some nonresponding patients. The antigen specificity of the clonally expanded peripheral T cells was not determined. In the 0.1-3.0 mg/kg groups, partial responders were among the patients with the lowest normalized peripheral clonal expansion, particularly in CD8+ T cells.

V has 1 base trimmed and J has 5 bases trimmed; junction bases matching no gene number 9. CDR1 KGHSH and CDR2 LQKENI were looked up in the germline V gene. Its CDR3 holds 17 amino acids, cysteine through phenylalanine. Only the CDR3 region is kept as DNA, spanning 51 bases read in frame from base 1. Patients with autoimmune disease history or receiving systemic immunosuppression were excluded from the trial. Peripheral blood for TCR sequencing was drawn from every dose cohort at baseline, at cycle 4 day 1 and at cycle 7 day 1. The samples were taken from a phase I, first-in-human, multicenter, open-label dose-escalation trial of ivuxolimab. The trial enrolled adults with locally advanced or metastatic head and neck squamous cell, hepatocellular, melanoma or renal cell carcinoma. Before TCR sequencing, CD4+ T cells and CD8+ T cells from peripheral blood were sorted into separate populations. Genomic DNA was isolated from the sorted cells so that the TCRbeta CDR3 region could be sequenced. TCRbeta CDR3 regions were sequenced using the immunoSEQ Assay. As stored in TCRdb, this immuneACCESS dataset retains in-frame rearrangements with V and J assigned. A fraction of the clones does not appear; measured against another copy, unresolved V genes explain less than half of the discrepancy, and the remainder lacks a known reason. Counted in this sample were under 85,000 clones; more than 85% of them appeared once. Approximately 0.7% of the sample is in the top ten clones.

Concerning this clone itself: No antigen is known for it. Base qualities are not provided; no much larger clone lies one nucleotide away.

The receptor comes from an adult with an advanced solid tumor such as melanoma, head and neck, liver or kidney cancer. The chain employs TRBV18 and TRBJ2-2; 8 junctional bases match TRBD1. The starting material was CD4+ or CD8+ T cells sorted from blood, obtained in a trial of the OX40 agonist ivuxolimab. The nucleotide sequence reads TGTGCCAGCTCACCACAGCGGACAGGGAAGATTACCGGGGAGCTGTTTTTT. Its translation reads: CASSPQRTGKITGELFF.